The clone carrying this T cell receptor beta chain was detected ten times or more. No antigen is known for it. From germline, CDR1 is MDHEN and CDR2 SYDVKM. The junction had 5 bases not matched to a gene; V was cut back by 4 bases and J by 1 base. The CDR3 consists of 15 residues. The sample is drawn from a study of human T cells and chemical hapten exposure. Whole-study findings and limits: Expanded TCRs were compared with controls, and the expanded TCRs formed significantly more large CDR3 similarity clusters. Because they had alopecia, donors may respond immunologically unlike healthy people.

The time point was: patch test 2, 6 weeks after DPC sensitization. Treatment given: therapeutic diphenylcyclopropenone sensitization with weekly scalp DPC. Total RNA was extracted from unfractionated whole blood. TCRdb recomputed calls from the RACE reads with MiXCR, one row per CDR3 protein. The table shows fewer than 100,000 distinct CDR3 sequences, with over 7.5% occurring only once. The starting material was whole blood, obtained in connection with sensitization to the hapten diphenylcyclopropenone (DPC). This clonotype was obtained from a woman aged 35 to 49 with alopecia areata. Some clones in this sample may be carry-over from other donors' samples. The chain links TRBV28 to TRBJ1-1, with 8 bases that match TRBD1. The CDR3 sequence is CASSSAGTGNTEAFF. The CDR3 DNA reads as TGTGCCAGCAGTTCCGCGGGGACAGGGAACACTGAAGCTTTCTTT. The full variable domain, rest sourced from reference TRBV28 and TRBJ1-1, is DVKVTQSSRYLVKRTGEKVFLECVQDMDHENMFWYRQDPGLGLRLIYFSYDVKMKEKGDIPEGYSVSREKKERFSLILESASTNQTSMYLCASSSAGTGNTEAFFGQGTRLTVV.